The TCR beta chain described here comes from a study of CD8 T cells in Susac syndrome (dated by TCRdb to about 2019). General notes on the study: The study used repertoire sequencing to test whether antigen drove CD8+ T cell activation and differentiation in Susac syndrome. Clonality of the CD8+ T cell repertoire was compared between around eleven healthy donors, roughly 14 Susac syndrome patients and under 19 multiple sclerosis patients.

Peripheral blood CD8+ and CD4+ T cells from healthy donors, Susac syndrome patients and multiple sclerosis patients were profiled by high-throughput TCR beta sequencing. The multiple sclerosis controls were treatment-naive patients who had stable or active relapsing-remitting disease and met the revised McDonald criteria. Bulk CD8+ and CD4+ T cells were purified magnetically by negative isolation, whereas CD8+ TEMRA cells were enriched by FACS. Blood was drawn into EDTA tubes, processed within 24 hours, and PBMCs were isolated by density gradient centrifugation. PBMCs intended for TCR sequencing were cryopreserved in liquid nitrogen and thawed later in a water bath at 37 degrees C. The sorted or isolated CD4+, CD8+ and CD8+ TEMRA cells had a purity of 90% or higher. As regards this clonotype: Which antigen it targets is not known. Base qualities are not recorded, but no much larger clone differs from it by a single base.

General study outcomes and caveats: The TCR sequencing and HLA analysis was acknowledged to have included a relatively small number of individuals.

RNA was extracted with the RNeasy kit and about 0.5 to 1 ug was reverse transcribed using random hexamers. The immunoSEQ multiplex PCR assay, covering 54 Vbeta and 13 Jbeta segments, was used to amplify TCR beta CDR3 regions. To correct PCR amplification bias, a synthetic template baseline was used for both primer optimization and computational correction. The authors' analysis ran thus. Only productive sequences were kept, with reads annotated to V, D and J genes according to IMGT and analyzed in immunoSEQ Analyzer. Clonality was calculated as one minus the Shannon entropy normalized by log2 of the number of productive unique sequences. Public and private clones were assessed among the 100 most prevalent clones of each patient and control. Clones were defined as Susac-specific if absent from the healthy and MS cohorts, from approximately 1,100 published viral clones and from other ImmuneACCESS disease sequences. The public sequencing data were trimmed at Q25 with fastp and processed into clonotypes with MiXCR by TCRdb, which kept only in-frame beta chains. Each entry merges the rows of one CDR3 protein and shows their most common DNA and genes. The V and J calls and clone size come from TCRdb's table, not from the authors' own analysis. Within this sample are around 130,000 distinct CDR3 sequences, with more than 75% of them counted one time only. The ten largest clones capture about 0.25% of the sample.

The clonotype was recovered from a human donor with multiple sclerosis. Sequenced: CD8+ T cells from PBMCs.

Here is the DNA: TGTGCCAGTAGTATTGTGCCAGGAGGGACCTACGAGCAGTACTTC. This encodes CASSIVPGGTYEQYF. The chain is made from TRBV19 and TRBJ2-7; TRBD2 is a possible D gene, resting on 6 matching bases. Relative to germline, V is 3 bases shorter and J is 2 bases shorter, with 14 bases between their ends. CDR1 and CDR2 are drawn from the germline V gene (reference sequence): LNHDA, SQIVND. Including the terminal cysteine and phenylalanine, the CDR3 comprises 15 residues. The entry retains the CDR3 DNA only, 45 bases that are in frame from base 1.